The 2 T cell receptor beta chains listed next were all sequenced from one sample in a study of CD8 T cells in Susac syndrome. Reverse transcription of roughly 0.5 to 1 ug RNA used random hexamers. TCRdb processed the immunoSEQ multiplex PCR reads anew with MiXCR; each CDR3 protein has one entry. The sample contains approximately 280,000 distinct CDR3 sequences, around 84% of which appear only once. Sequences were obtained from CD8+ T cells from PBMCs. Receptors were obtained from a human donor with multiple sclerosis.

CDR3 coding DNA: TGCAGCGTTGAAGAAGGACGCCCCACCGGGGAGCTGTTTTTT. Encoded protein: CSVEEGRPTGELFF. This chain uses TRBV29-1 with TRBJ2-2; the D is unclear. Trimming left V 0 bases short and J 4 bases short, with 9 bases between. There are 14 residues in the CDR3. Germline-derived CDR1 and CDR2 are SQVTM and ANQGSEA.

V is TRBV4-1 and J is TRBJ1-1, with 7 positions matching TRBD1. CDR3 size: 15 residues. Unmatched junction bases numbered 2, after V lost 1 base and J lost 0 bases. Germline-derived CDR1 and CDR2 are MGHRA and YSYEKL. The CDR3 nucleotides read TGCGCCAGCAGCCAAGCGACAGGGCTGAACACTGAAGCTTTCTTT. This sequence encodes CASSQATGLNTEAFF.